Only a few counts were recorded for the clone carrying this T cell receptor (beta chain). Antigen unknown. Tens of thousands of T cell genomes (approximately 210 ng DNA) went into each sorted-subset replicate. Method: immunoSEQ multiplex PCR; TCRdb's copy keeps in-frame clones and lacks some. The top ten hold over 0.09% of the sample, which has around 550,000 clones, approximately 95% seen once. The data belong to a study of shared clonotypes between healthy human individuals. Study background: Each donor had three CD4 naive, three CD4 memory, two CD8 naive and one CD8 memory plate.

Study-wide points: Sequencing depth was predicted to influence how clonotypes are shared among donors.

Naive CD8 isolation took CD45RO-negative cells positively selected for CCR7 and excluded terminally differentiated effector memory CD45RA+ cells. There were no recent acute infections or vaccinations among the donors, who were healthy HIV-negative adults. Germline V gene sequence: CDR1 SGHTA, CDR2 FQGNSA. The V gene end was trimmed by 4 bases and the J gene end by 4 bases; junction bases not matched to a gene: 3. The CDR3 sequence is 13 residues long. Sequenced: naive CD8+ T cells sorted from blood. This chain links TRBV7-2 with TRBJ1-2, with 7 bases aligning to TRBD1. The sequence derives from a woman in her thirties in good health. CDR3 nucleotides: TGTGCCAGCAGCTCCGGGACAGTCTATGGCTACACCTTC. This codes for CASSSGTVYGYTF.